One sample yielded the 11 T cell receptor beta chains listed below, sequenced in a study of blood T cell repertoires in COVID-19. TCRdb's table, derived via immunoSEQ multiplex PCR, lists solely in-frame clones and lacks some. The sample records roughly 100,000 clones, 75% to 85% being singletons. The material sequenced was peripheral blood. The receptors were sampled from a man older than 75 with COVID-19, enrolled during active disease.

J is TRBJ2-5 and V is TRBV12-3 or TRBV12-4, with a possible D match to TRBD1 (5 bases). Trimming shortened V by 11 bases and J by 9 bases, and 10 bases separated the two germline ends. This CDR3 is built from 9 residues. The CDR3 nucleotides are TGTGCCGGCTCCAGGGCCCAGTACTTC. Translation: CAGSRAQYF.

Here the CDR3 reads CASSFFQGETQYF. DNA for the CDR3: TGTGCCAGCAGCTTCTTCCAGGGAGAGACCCAGTACTTC. This sequence joins TRBV7-3 and TRBJ2-5, with D possibly TRBD1 on 5 matching bases. The CDR3 has 13 residues. V was cut by 3 bases and J by 4 bases, with 9 bases left in between. CDR1 is SGHTA and CDR2 is FQGTGA in the germline V gene.

V gene TRBV27 combines with J gene TRBJ2-1, with 8 bases matching TRBD2. The CDR3 totals 13 residues. CDR1 and CDR2 from the germline V gene are MNHEY and SMNVEV (reference sequence). The V gene end was trimmed by 7 bases and the J gene end by 7 bases; junction bases not matched to a gene: 6. CDR3 DNA: TGTGCCAGCACCAGCGGGAGAGGAAATGAGCAGTTCTTC. It codes for CASTSGRGNEQFF.

This clone appeared a few times. The chain is built from TRBV5-1 and TRBJ1-4, with D possibly TRBD1 on 5 matching bases. This CDR3 comprises 15 residues. V lost 4 bases to trimming and J lost 6 bases, with 16 bases between them. Per the germline V gene, CDR1 is SGHRS and CDR2 is YFSETQ. The CDR3 DNA follows: TGCGCCAGCAGCCCCCCGGGCACGGGGGATGAAAAACTGTTTTTT. Its translation: CASSPPGTGDEKLFF.

The V gene is TRBV12-3 or TRBV12-4, the J gene TRBJ2-3; maybe TRBD2 (6 bases). Trimming stripped 5 bases from V and 3 bases from J, with 9 bases between. This CDR3 comprises 13 residues. CDR3 protein: CASSLRGTDTQYF. CDR3 bases: TGTGCCAGCAGTCTCCGGGGGACAGATACGCAGTATTTT.

The rearrangement links TRBV4-2 to TRBJ2-6; 8 positions match TRBD1. The CDR3 covers 17 residues. The V segment lost 0 bases and the J segment 4 bases; nucleotides outside the gene matches: 5. In germline, CDR1 is LGHNA, CDR2 YNFKEQ. The CDR3 sequence: CASSQDTGGTGANVLTF. CDR3 nucleotide sequence: TGTGCCAGCAGCCAAGACACAGGGGGGACCGGGGCCAACGTCCTGACTTTC.

The chain is built from TRBV25-1 and TRBJ1-1; 10 positions agree with TRBD1. CDR3 length equals 13 residues. J lost 5 bases, V lost 5 bases, and 2 bases had no gene match. Germline CDR1 MGHDK, CDR2 SYGVNS. CDR3 amino acids: CASSRTGGTEAFF. CDR3 in DNA: TGTGCCAGCAGTCGGACAGGGGGTACTGAAGCTTTCTTT.

The chain links TRBV6-6 to TRBJ2-5; 9 bases match TRBD1. From germline, CDR1 is MNHNY and CDR2 SVGAGI (reference sequence). With 7 bases clipped from V and 3 bases from J, the junction kept 6 bases outside the gene matches. This CDR3 has 14 amino acids. The CDR3: CASTPTGGEETQYF. CDR3 nucleotide sequence: TGTGCCAGCACCCCGACAGGGGGGGAAGAGACCCAGTACTTC.

This clone was seen only a few times. The chain recombines TRBV27 with TRBJ2-2, with D maybe TRBD2 (5 bases). Trimming took off 6 bases at V and 6 bases at J, with 20 bases between the two ends. Germline loops: CDR1 MNHEY, CDR2 SMNVEV (reference sequence). CDR3 length: 16 residues. In DNA, the CDR3 is TGTGCCAGCAGACTAGGATATGGACCCTTGGCCGGGGAGCTGTTTTTT. It translates to CASRLGYGPLAGELFF.

CDR3 residues: CAISDGTEAFF. CDR3 DNA sequence: TGTGCCATCAGTGACGGGACTGAAGCTTTCTTT. The chain joins TRBV10-3 to TRBJ1-1; D unresolved. The ends were cut back, 3 bases at V and 5 bases at J, with 4 bases in the middle. Germline loops: CDR1 ENHRY, CDR2 SYGVKD. CDR3 length: 11 residues.

V is TRBV5-1 and J is TRBJ1-5, with 7 positions matching TRBD1. Germline V CDR1 and CDR2: SGHRS, YFSETQ. This CDR3 contains 14 residues. V dropped 4 bases and J dropped 4; count of bases not matched to a gene: 5. The CDR3 DNA is TGCGCCAGCAGCGAGGGACAGATAAATCAGCCCCAGCATTTT. This translates into CASSEGQINQPQHF.